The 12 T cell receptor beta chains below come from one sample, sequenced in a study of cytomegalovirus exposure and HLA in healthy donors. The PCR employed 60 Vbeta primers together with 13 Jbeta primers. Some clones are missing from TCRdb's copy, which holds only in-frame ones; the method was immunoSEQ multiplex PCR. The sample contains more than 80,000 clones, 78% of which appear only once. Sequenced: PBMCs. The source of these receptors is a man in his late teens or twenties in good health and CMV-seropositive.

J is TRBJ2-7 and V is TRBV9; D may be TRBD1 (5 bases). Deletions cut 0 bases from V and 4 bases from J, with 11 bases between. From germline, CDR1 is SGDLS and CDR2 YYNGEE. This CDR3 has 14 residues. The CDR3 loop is CASSVGGLGYEQYF. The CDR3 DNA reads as TGTGCCAGCAGCGTAGGGGGCCTCGGGTACGAGCAGTACTTC.

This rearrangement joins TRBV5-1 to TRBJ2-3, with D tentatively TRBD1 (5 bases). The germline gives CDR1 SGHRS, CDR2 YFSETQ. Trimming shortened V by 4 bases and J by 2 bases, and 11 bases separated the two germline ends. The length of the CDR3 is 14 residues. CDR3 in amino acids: CASSIGQITDTQYF. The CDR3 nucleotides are TGCGCCAGCAGCATTGGACAAATCACAGATACGCAGTATTTT.

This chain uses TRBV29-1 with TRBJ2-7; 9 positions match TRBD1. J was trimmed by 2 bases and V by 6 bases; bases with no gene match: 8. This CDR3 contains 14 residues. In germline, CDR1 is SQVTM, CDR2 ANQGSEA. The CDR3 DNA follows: TGCAGCGTGAAAAGGGACAGGGAAACCTACGAGCAGTACTTC. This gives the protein CSVKRDRETYEQYF.

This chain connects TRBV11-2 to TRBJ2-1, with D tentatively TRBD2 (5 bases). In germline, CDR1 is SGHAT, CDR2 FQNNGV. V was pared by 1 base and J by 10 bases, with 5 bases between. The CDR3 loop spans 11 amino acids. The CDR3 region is CASSLGREQFF. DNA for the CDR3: TGTGCCAGCAGCTTAGGGAGGGAGCAGTTCTTC.

The CDR3 is CASSPVRGREGWDTQYF. The CDR3 region has the DNA TGCGCCAGCAGCCCTGTGAGGGGGCGGGAGGGATGGGATACGCAGTATTTT. The rearrangement uses TRBV4-1 and TRBJ2-3, with 9 bases identical to TRBD2. Trimming removed 4 bases from V and 6 bases from J; junction bases left unmatched: 14. Germline lookup yields CDR1 MGHRA and CDR2 YSYEKL. The CDR3 runs 17 residues.

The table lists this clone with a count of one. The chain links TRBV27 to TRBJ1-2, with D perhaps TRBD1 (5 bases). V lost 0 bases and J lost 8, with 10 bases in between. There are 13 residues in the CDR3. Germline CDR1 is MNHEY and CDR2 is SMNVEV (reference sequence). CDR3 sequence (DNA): TGTGCCAGCAGTTTATCGGGGGGTAGGGGCTACACCTTC. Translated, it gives CASSLSGGRGYTF.

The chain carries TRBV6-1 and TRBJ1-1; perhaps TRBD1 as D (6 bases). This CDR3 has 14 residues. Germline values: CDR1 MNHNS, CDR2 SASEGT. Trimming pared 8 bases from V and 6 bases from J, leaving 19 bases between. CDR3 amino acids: CASRDQGSGAEAFF. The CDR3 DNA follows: TGTGCCAGCCGAGACCAGGGGTCGGGCGCTGAAGCTTTCTTT.

As DNA, the CDR3 is TGCAGCTTCCGGGACAGGGGCCGCCTGAGGACTGAAGCTTTCTTT. As protein: CSFRDRGRLRTEAFF. V usage is TRBV29-1 and J usage is TRBJ1-1; TRBD1 matches at 10 bases. CDR1 and CDR2 (germline): SQVTM, ANQGSEA. This CDR3 contains 15 residues. The V gene end was trimmed by 8 bases and the J gene end by 5 bases; junction bases not matched to a gene: 14. Using reference TRBV29-1 and TRBJ1-1 for the parts outside the CDR3, the full variable domain is SAVISQKPSRDICQRGTSLTIQCQVDSQVTMMFWYRQQPGQSLTLIATANQGSEATYESGFVIDKFPISRPNLTFSTLTVSNMSPEDSSIYLCSFRDRGRLRTEAFFGQGTRLTVV.

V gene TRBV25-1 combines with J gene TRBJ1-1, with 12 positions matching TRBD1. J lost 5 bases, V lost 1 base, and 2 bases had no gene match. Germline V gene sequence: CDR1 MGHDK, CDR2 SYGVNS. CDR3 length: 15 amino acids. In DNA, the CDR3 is TGTGCCAGCAGTGAATTGGGACAGGGGGCGACTGAAGCTTTCTTT. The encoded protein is CASSELGQGATEAFF.

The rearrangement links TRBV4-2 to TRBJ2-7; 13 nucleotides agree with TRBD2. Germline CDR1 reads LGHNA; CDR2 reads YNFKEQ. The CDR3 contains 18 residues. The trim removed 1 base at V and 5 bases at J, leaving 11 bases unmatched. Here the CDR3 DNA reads TGTGCCAGCAGCCAAGGACCGGGACTAGCGGGATTCAAACACGAGCAGTACTTC. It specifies CASSQGPGLAGFKHEQYF.

Written as DNA, the CDR3 is TGCAGTGTCAAGCGTACCTACGAGCAGTACTTC. It yields the protein CSVKRTYEQYF. The chain combines TRBV20-1 with TRBJ2-7; D gene ambiguous. V lost 7 bases, J lost 2 bases, and 9 bases lay in between. The germline V gene encodes CDR1 DFQATT and CDR2 SNEGSKA (reference sequence). CDR3 length: 11 residues.

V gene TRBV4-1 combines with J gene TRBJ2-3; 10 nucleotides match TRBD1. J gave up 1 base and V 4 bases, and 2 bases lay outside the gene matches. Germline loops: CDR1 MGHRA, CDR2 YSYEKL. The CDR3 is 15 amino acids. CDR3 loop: CASSLDRGRTDTQYF. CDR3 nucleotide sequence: TGCGCCAGCAGCCTTGACAGGGGGCGCACAGATACGCAGTATTTT.